What follows is one T cell receptor (beta chain) and its context. Its antigen is still unknown. There are 14 residues in the CDR3. Germline V gene sequence: CDR1 DFQATT, CDR2 SNEGSKA (reference sequence). Trimming removed 5 bases from V and 1 base from J; junction bases left unmatched: 4. The entry originates in a study of blood T cells in healthy people across ages. Regarding the study as a whole: From one million sequenced T cells, diversity estimates were lower bounds. Getting older went along with TCR beta diversity per million T cells dropping roughly linearly.

Primers used in a second PCR of roughly 6 to 12 cycles were a sample-barcoded 5' primer and a J-beta primer mix. Each cDNA was tagged by a template-switch adaptor containing 12 random nucleotides. TCRdb itself ran the 5' RACE reads through MiXCR, one entry per CDR3 protein. Here the sample spans roughly 860,000 distinct CDR3 sequences, 62% being singletons. The specimen was blood. The TCR originated in a man aged 25 to 40 in good health. This chain connects TRBV20-1 to TRBJ2-7; 11 bases fit TRBD2. CDR3 nucleotides: TGCAGTGCTTTACTAGCGGGGGCTTCCTACGAGCAGTACTTC. Translating it yields CSALLAGASYEQYF.